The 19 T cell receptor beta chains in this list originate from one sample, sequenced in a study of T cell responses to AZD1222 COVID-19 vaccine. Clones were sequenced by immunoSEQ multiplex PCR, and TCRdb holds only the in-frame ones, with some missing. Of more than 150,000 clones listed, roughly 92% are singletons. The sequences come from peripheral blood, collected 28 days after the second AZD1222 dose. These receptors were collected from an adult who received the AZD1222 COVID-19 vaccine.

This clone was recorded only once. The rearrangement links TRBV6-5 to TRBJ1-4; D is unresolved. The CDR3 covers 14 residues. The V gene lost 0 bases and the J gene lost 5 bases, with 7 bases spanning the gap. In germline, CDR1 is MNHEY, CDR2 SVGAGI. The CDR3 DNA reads TGTGCCAGCAGTTACTCGACGGAGAATGAAAAACTGTTTTTT. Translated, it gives CASSYSTENEKLFF.

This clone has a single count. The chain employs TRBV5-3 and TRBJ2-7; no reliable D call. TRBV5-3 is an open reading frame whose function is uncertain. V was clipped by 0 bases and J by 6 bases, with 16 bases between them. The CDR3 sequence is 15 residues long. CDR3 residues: CARSLGRYPTGEQYF. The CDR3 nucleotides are TGTGCCAGAAGCTTGGGTCGGTACCCGACGGGCGAGCAGTACTTC.

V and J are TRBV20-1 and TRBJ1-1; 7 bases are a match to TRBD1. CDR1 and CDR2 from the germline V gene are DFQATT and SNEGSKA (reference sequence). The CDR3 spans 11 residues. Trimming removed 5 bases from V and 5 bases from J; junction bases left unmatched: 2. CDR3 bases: TGCAGTGCTGAGGACAGGACTGAAGCTTTCTTT. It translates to CSAEDRTEAFF.

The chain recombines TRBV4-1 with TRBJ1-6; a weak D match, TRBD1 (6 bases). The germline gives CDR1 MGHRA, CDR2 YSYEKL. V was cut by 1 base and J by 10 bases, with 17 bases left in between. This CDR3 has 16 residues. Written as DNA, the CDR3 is TGCGCCAGCAGCCAAGCGGGGGGGGGCCAGCTATCACCCCTCCACTTT. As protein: CASSQAGGGQLSPLHF.

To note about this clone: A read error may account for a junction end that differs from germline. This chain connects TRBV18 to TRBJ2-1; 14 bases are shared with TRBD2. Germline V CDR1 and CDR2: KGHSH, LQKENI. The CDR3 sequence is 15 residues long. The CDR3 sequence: CTSSSGLAGANEQFF. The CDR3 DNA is TGTACCAGCTCATCGGGACTAGCGGGAGCCAATGAGCAGTTCTTC.

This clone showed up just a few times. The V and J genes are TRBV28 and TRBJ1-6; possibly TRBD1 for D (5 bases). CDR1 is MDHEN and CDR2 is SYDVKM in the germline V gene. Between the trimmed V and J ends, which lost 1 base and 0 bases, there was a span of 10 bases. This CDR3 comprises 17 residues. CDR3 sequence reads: CASSLSGLSSYNSPLHF. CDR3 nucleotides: TGTGCCAGCAGTTTATCAGGGCTGAGCTCCTATAATTCACCCCTCCACTTT.

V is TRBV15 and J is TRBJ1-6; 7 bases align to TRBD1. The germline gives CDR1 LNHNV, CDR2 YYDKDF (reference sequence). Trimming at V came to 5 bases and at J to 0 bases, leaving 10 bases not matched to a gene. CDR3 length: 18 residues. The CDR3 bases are TGTGCCACCAGCGGCCCCAAGGGGGCTCTCTCCTATAATTCACCCCTCCACTTT. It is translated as CATSGPKGALSYNSPLHF.

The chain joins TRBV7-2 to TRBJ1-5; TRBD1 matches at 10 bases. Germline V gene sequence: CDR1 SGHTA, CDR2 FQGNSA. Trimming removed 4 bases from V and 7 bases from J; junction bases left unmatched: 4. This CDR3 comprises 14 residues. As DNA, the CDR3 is TGTGCCAGCAGCTGGGACAGGGGAGGGCAGCCCCAGCATTTT. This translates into CASSWDRGGQPQHF.

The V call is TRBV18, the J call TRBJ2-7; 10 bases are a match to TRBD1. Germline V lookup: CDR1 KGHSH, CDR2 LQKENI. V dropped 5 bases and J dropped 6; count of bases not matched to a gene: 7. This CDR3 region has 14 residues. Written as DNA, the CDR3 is TGTGCCAGCTCATCGGGGACAGGGGAGCGCGAGCAGTACTTC. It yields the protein CASSSGTGEREQYF.

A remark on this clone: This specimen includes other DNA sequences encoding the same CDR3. CDR3 bases: TGTGCCAGCAGTTTACCGGGAACCGGAAACACCATATATTTT. Protein sequence: CASSLPGTGNTIYF. The V call is TRBV28, the J call TRBJ1-3; no clear D. This CDR3 has 14 residues. Trimming cost V 2 bases and J 4 bases, with 9 bases left between them. Germline V gene data show CDR1 as MDHEN and CDR2 as SYDVKM. The full variable domain, in which reference TRBV28 and TRBJ1-3 provide the parts outside the CDR3, is DVKVTQSSRYLVKRTGEKVFLECVQDMDHENMFWYRQDPGLGLRLIYFSYDVKMKEKGDIPEGYSVSREKKERFSLILESASTNQTSMYLCASSLPGTGNTIYFGEGSWLTVV.

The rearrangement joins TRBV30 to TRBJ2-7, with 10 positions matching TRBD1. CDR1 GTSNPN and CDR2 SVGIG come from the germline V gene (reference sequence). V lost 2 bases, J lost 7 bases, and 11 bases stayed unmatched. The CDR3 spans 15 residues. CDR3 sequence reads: CAWSRGQGTYGEQYF. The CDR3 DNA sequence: TGTGCCTGGAGTAGGGGACAGGGGACCTACGGGGAGCAGTACTTC.

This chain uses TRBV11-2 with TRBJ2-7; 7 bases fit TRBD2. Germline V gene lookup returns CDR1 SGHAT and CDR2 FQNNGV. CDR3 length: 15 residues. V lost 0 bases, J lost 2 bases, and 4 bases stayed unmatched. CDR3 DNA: TGTGCCAGCAGCTTAGAGCGGGGGACCCCCTACGAGCAGTACTTC. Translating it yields CASSLERGTPYEQYF.

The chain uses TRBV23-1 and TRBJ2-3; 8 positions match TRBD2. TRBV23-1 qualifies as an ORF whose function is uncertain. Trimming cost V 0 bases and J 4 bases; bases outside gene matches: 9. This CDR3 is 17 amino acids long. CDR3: CASSQSWSGSKSDTQYF. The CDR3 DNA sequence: TGCGCCAGCAGTCAATCGTGGAGCGGGAGTAAGTCAGATACGCAGTATTTT.

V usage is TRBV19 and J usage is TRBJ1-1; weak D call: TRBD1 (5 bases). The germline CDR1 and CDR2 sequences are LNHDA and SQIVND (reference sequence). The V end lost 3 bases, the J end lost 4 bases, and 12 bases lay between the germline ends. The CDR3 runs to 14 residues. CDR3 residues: CASSMGDLSTEAFF. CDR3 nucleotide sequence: TGTGCCAGTAGTATGGGGGACTTAAGCACTGAAGCTTTCTTT.

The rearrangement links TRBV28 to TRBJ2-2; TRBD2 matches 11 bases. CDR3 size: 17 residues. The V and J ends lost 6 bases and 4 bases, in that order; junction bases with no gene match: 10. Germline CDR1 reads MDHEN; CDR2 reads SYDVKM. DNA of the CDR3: TGTGCCAGCAGGGATAGCGGGAGGGCCGGGGCCACCGGGGAGCTGTTTTTT. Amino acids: CASRDSGRAGATGELFF.

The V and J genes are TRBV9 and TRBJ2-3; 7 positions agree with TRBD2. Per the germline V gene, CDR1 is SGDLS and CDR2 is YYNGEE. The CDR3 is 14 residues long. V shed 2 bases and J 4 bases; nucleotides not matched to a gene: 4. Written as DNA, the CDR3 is TGTGCCAGCAGCGTGTCGGGAGGCGCAGATACGCAGTATTTT. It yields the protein CASSVSGGADTQYF.

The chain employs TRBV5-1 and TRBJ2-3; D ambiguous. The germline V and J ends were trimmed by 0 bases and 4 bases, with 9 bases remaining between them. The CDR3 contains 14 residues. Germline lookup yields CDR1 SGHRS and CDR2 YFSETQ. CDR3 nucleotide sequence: TGCGCCAGCAGCTTGGGAAGCGTCTCAGATACGCAGTATTTT. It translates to CASSLGSVSDTQYF.

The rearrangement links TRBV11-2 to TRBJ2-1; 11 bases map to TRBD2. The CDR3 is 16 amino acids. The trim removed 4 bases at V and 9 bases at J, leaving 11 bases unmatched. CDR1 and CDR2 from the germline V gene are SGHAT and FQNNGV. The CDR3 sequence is CASSSRGSGRASEQFF. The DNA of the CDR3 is TGTGCCAGCAGCTCTCGCGGTAGCGGGAGGGCCAGTGAGCAGTTCTTC.

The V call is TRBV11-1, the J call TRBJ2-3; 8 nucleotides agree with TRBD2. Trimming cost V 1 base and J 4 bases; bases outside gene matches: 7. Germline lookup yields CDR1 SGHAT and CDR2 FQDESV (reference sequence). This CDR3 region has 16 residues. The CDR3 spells CASSLGREGLSDTQYF. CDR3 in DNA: TGTGCCAGCAGCTTAGGTCGGGAGGGCCTCTCAGATACGCAGTATTTT. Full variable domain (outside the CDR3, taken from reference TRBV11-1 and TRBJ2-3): EAEVAQSPRYKITEKSQAVAFWCDPISGHATLYWYRQILGQGPELLVQFQDESVVDDSQLPKDRFSAERLKGVDSTLKIQPAELGDSAMYLCASSLGREGLSDTQYFGPGTRLTVL.